The 21 T cell receptor beta chains reported below all come from one sample, sequenced in a study of technical replicates of blood from several donors. Assay used: immunoSEQ multiplex PCR; TCRdb lists only in-frame clones, some missing. The sample includes some 66,000 clones, roughly 98% of them seen just once. The material sequenced was T cells isolated from PBMCs. The receptor set was obtained from a human donor in good health.

Concerning this clone itself: This sample also contains other DNA sequences that code for the same CDR3. The chain uses TRBV9 and TRBJ1-2, with 7 bases matching TRBD1. In germline, CDR1 is SGDLS, CDR2 YYNGEE. This CDR3 has 14 amino acids. V shed 0 bases and J 2 bases; nucleotides not matched to a gene: 1. CDR3 coding DNA: TGTGCCAGCAGCGTAGTGACAGGGAACTATGGCTACACCTTC. It is translated as CASSVVTGNYGYTF.

The chain carries TRBV9 and TRBJ2-7; perhaps TRBD1 as D (5 bases). Germline assignment: CDR1 SGDLS and CDR2 YYNGEE. The CDR3 contains 14 residues. V was shortened by 4 bases and J by 0 bases, with 11 bases between the two germline ends. The CDR3, as DNA: TGTGCCAGCAGCCCCAGGGCTACCTCCTACGAGCAGTACTTC. The encoded protein is CASSPRATSYEQYF.

This clone has only one observation. The chain joins TRBV2 to TRBJ2-1; the match to TRBD2 covers 10 bases. This CDR3 region has 15 residues. CDR1 is SNHLY and CDR2 is FYNNEI in the germline V gene. V was clipped by 6 bases and J by 9 bases; unmatched bases: 11. The CDR3 DNA follows: TGTGCCAGCAGCTTACTAGCGGGGAATTCGCCTGAGCAGTTCTTC. Protein sequence: CASSLLAGNSPEQFF.

V is TRBV6-5 and J is TRBJ2-7; weak D call: TRBD1 (5 bases). Germline CDR1 and CDR2: MNHEY and SVGAGI. Trimming shortened V by 3 bases and J by 0 bases, and 9 bases separated the two germline ends. There are 14 residues in the CDR3. CDR3 bases: TGTGCCAGCAGTTATACAGGCAGCTCCTACGAGCAGTACTTC. Translating gives CASSYTGSSYEQYF.

This clone was counted a single time. This chain joins TRBV13 and TRBJ1-2; TRBD1 matches 7 bases. CDR1 and CDR2 from the germline V gene are PRHDT and FYEKMQ (reference sequence). This CDR3 is built from 14 residues. J lost 7 bases, V lost 4 bases, and 9 bases had no gene match. The CDR3 nucleotides are TGTGCCAGCAGCTCGGGACAGTTGTATCGTGGCTACACCTTC. As protein: CASSSGQLYRGYTF.

The chain uses TRBV29-1 and TRBJ1-1; D not resolved. CDR3 length equals 13 residues. Germline values: CDR1 SQVTM, CDR2 ANQGSEA. Trimming removed 5 bases at V and 4 bases at J, with 14 bases between. DNA of the CDR3: TGCAGCGTTTCTCTTCGCCTAGGCACTGAAGCTTTCTTT. Protein product: CSVSLRLGTEAFF.

This chain connects TRBV11-3 to TRBJ1-1, with D uncertain. The CDR3 loop spans 16 amino acids. The germline V gene has CDR1 SGHNT and CDR2 YENEEA. V was cut by 2 bases and J by 1 base, with 14 bases left in between. CDR3 bases: TGTGCCAGCAGCTTATCCCTACGCTTCCAGAACACTGAAGCTTTCTTT. This gives the protein CASSLSLRFQNTEAFF.

On this clone itself: This same CDR3 is encoded by further DNA sequences in the sample. The genes are TRBV5-1 and TRBJ2-7, with 11 bases lining up with TRBD1. The CDR3 is 14 amino acids. Germline-derived CDR1 and CDR2 are SGHRS and YFSETQ. The trim removed 4 bases at V and 3 bases at J, leaving 3 bases unmatched. The CDR3 nucleotides are TGCGCCAGCAGCCTGGGGACAGGGGGCTACGAGCAGTACTTC. Encoded protein: CASSLGTGGYEQYF.

The chain carries TRBV5-1 and TRBJ1-3; 10 nucleotides line up with TRBD1. The CDR3 has 15 amino acids. V lost 3 bases to trimming and J lost 0 bases; unmatched junction nucleotides: 0. The germline V gene has CDR1 SGHRS and CDR2 YFSETQ. In nucleotides, the CDR3 is TGCGCCAGCAGCTGGACAGGGGGCTCTGGAAACACCATATATTTT. Its translation: CASSWTGGSGNTIYF.

The chain links TRBV28 to TRBJ2-7, with D perhaps assigned TRBD1 or TRBD2 (5 bases each). Trimming took off 10 bases at V and 3 bases at J, with 16 bases between the two ends. CDR1 and CDR2 from the germline V gene are MDHEN and SYDVKM. This CDR3 spans 13 amino acids. The CDR3 spells CAIRDGQGYEQYF. DNA of the CDR3: TGTGCCATCAGGGACGGGCAGGGCTACGAGCAGTACTTC.

The chain has TRBV9 and TRBJ1-2, with D uncertain. CDR1 is SGDLS and CDR2 is YYNGEE in the germline V gene. The CDR3 totals 12 residues. V shed 1 base and J shed 7 bases, with 8 bases lying between them. CDR3 sequence reads: CASSVNNLGYTF. The DNA for the CDR3 is TGTGCCAGCAGCGTAAACAATCTTGGCTACACCTTC.

The V gene is TRBV5-1, the J gene TRBJ2-7; D is possibly TRBD2 (6 bases). Germline CDR1 is SGHRS and CDR2 is YFSETQ. The V and J ends lost 2 bases and 5 bases respectively, with 14 bases between them. The CDR3 has 14 residues. In nucleotides, the CDR3 is TGCGCCAGCAGCTTTGGGGGAGGTTTTGACGAGCAGTACTTC. Protein: CASSFGGGFDEQYF.

The genes are TRBV7-9 and TRBJ2-3, with 9 bases identical to TRBD2. CDR3 length: 15 residues. Unmatched junction bases numbered 4, after V lost 3 bases and J lost 3 bases. Germline V gives CDR1 SEHNR, CDR2 FQNEAQ (reference sequence). The CDR3 nucleotides are TGTGCCAGCAGCTTTCTAACTAGCGGGACAGATACGCAGTATTTT. It codes for CASSFLTSGTDTQYF. The whole variable domain, remainder taken from reference TRBV7-9 and TRBJ2-3, is DTGVSQNPRHKITKRGQNVTFRCDPISEHNRLYWYRQTLGQGPEFLTYFQNEAQLEKSRLLSDRFSAERPKGSFSTLEIQRTEQGDSAMYLCASSFLTSGTDTQYFGPGTRLTVL.

This chain uses TRBV27 with TRBJ1-2; 7 nucleotides agree with TRBD1. The CDR3 is 14 residues long. The V gene end was trimmed by 8 bases and the J gene end by 4 bases; junction bases not matched to a gene: 10. In germline, CDR1 is MNHEY, CDR2 SMNVEV (reference sequence). The CDR3: CASGQGVRGYGYTF. CDR3 in DNA: TGTGCCAGCGGGCAGGGGGTTAGGGGCTATGGCTACACCTTC.

The chain recombines TRBV10-3 with TRBJ2-2; D is perhaps TRBD1 (5 bases). The germline gives CDR1 ENHRY, CDR2 SYGVKD. This CDR3 is 14 amino acids long. Trimming shortened V by 10 bases and J by 6 bases, and 18 bases separated the two germline ends. CDR3 in amino acids: CATNPSSGPGELFF. CDR3 sequence (DNA): TGTGCCACCAACCCGTCCTCAGGGCCCGGGGAGCTGTTTTTT.

The chain joins TRBV11-1 to TRBJ1-2; D is perhaps TRBD1 (5 bases). Germline V gives CDR1 SGHAT, CDR2 FQDESV (reference sequence). With 5 bases removed from V and 4 bases from J, the gap between germline ends came to 11 bases. The CDR3 consists of 13 residues. This CDR3 reads CASSTRQSYGYTF. The CDR3, as DNA: TGTGCCAGCAGCACCCGACAGAGCTATGGCTACACCTTC.

The rearrangement uses TRBV10-2 and TRBJ2-1; 10 nucleotides align to TRBD2. Germline V gene sequence: CDR1 WSHSY, CDR2 SAAADI. V gave up 7 bases and J gave up 10 bases; unmatched junction bases: 10. CDR3 length: 14 residues. The CDR3 protein is CASIGPSGSEEQFF. As DNA, the CDR3 is TGCGCCAGCATTGGCCCTAGCGGGAGTGAGGAGCAGTTCTTC.

A single count supports this clone. The chain carries TRBV19 and TRBJ2-2; D is unresolved. Germline V gene sequence: CDR1 LNHDA, CDR2 SQIVND (reference sequence). V was cut by 3 bases and J by 8 bases, with 4 bases left in between. The CDR3 totals 11 residues. The CDR3 DNA is TGTGCCAGTAGTATTATGGGGGAGCTGTTTTTT. It is translated as CASSIMGELFF.

This chain connects TRBV4-1 to TRBJ2-1; maybe TRBD2 (6 bases). With 1 base removed from V and 9 bases from J, the gap between germline ends came to 13 bases. Germline CDR1 is MGHRA and CDR2 is YSYEKL. The CDR3 is 14 residues long. As DNA, the CDR3 is TGCGCCAGCAGCCAAGTATCCCGGGGAGGTGAGCAGTTCTTC. This translates into CASSQVSRGGEQFF.

This chain joins TRBV5-1 and TRBJ2-7, with D unresolved. There are 12 residues in the CDR3. Germline CDR1 and CDR2: SGHRS and YFSETQ. V was pared by 4 bases and J by 2 bases, with 7 bases between. CDR3 amino acids: CASSHFTYEQYF. The CDR3 DNA is TGCGCCAGCAGCCATTTCACCTACGAGCAGTACTTC.

The CDR3 nucleotides are TGTGCCAGCTCACGCAAGGGCCTAGCGGGGGCAGATACGCAGTATTTT. Amino acids: CASSRKGLAGADTQYF. The chain couples TRBV18 to TRBJ2-3, with 10 positions matching TRBD2. There are 16 residues in the CDR3. The junction had 8 bases not matched to a gene; V was cut back by 4 bases and J by 4 bases. CDR1 is KGHSH, CDR2 LQKENI, per germline.